This record concerns one TCR beta chain sequence. Sorted-subset replicate PCR reactions were performed with about 210 ng DNA, corresponding to roughly 29,000 T cell genomes. The method was immunoSEQ multiplex PCR; TCRdb's version includes in-frame clones alone and lacks a portion of them. The sample comprises 950,000 to 1,300,000 clones, about three quarters of which are singletons, and 1.4% rests with the top ten. The entry originates in a study of shared clonotypes between healthy human individuals. Looked up from germline, CDR1 is SGHTA and CDR2 is FQGNSA. V lost 1 base and J lost 5; bases outside the gene matches: 6. The CDR3 totals 15 residues.

The TCR originated in a man aged 18 to 29 in good health. V usage is TRBV7-2 and J usage is TRBJ2-5; 8 nucleotides align to TRBD2. The sequencing sample was made of memory CD4+ T cells sorted from blood. Subset of the sample: CD45RA-negative fraction. The CDR3 protein is CASSLGGVAGETQYF. The CDR3, as DNA: TGTGCCAGCAGCTTAGGAGGAGTAGCGGGGGAGACCCAGTACTTC.